Listed below are T cell receptor beta chains from one sample, sequenced in a study of shared clonotypes between healthy human individuals. Data came from immunoSEQ multiplex PCR; TCRdb stores just in-frame clones and leaves some out. The data show hundreds of thousands of clones, roughly 95% seen once. Sequencing was performed on naive CD8+ T cells sorted from blood. The source is a woman aged 30 to 39 in good health. Both conserved end residues are part of each CDR3. Each record gives: V gene, clone size, J gene, D gene, CDR3 protein, CDR3 DNA. D genes are given only for firm matches. Clone size, where shown, is once, few, many, or a class for clones that have expanded.

TRBV5-6	.	TRBJ2-7	.	CASSFLAPYEQYF	TGTGCCAGCAGTTTCCTTGCCCCCTACGAGCAGTACTTC
TRBV4-1	.	TRBJ2-7	.	CASSQDGEEEDAYEQYF	TGCGCCAGCAGCCAAGATGGGGAGGAGGAAGATGCCTACGAGCAGTACTTC
TRBV27	once	TRBJ2-1	.	CASSLSRFYEQFF	TGTGCCAGCAGTTTATCGAGGTTTTATGAGCAGTTCTTC
TRBV28	.	TRBJ2-5	.	CASTGTEETQYF	TGTGCCAGCACCGGGACCGAAGAGACCCAGTACTTC
TRBV6-6	.	TRBJ2-2	TRBD2	CASSQLAGGNGELFF	TGTGCCAGCAGCCAACTAGCGGGAGGTAACGGGGAGCTGTTTTTT
TRBV6-6	.	TRBJ1-1	TRBD1	CASSYYQDRMNTEAFF	TGTGCCAGCAGTTACTATCAGGACAGGATGAACACTGAAGCTTTCTTT
TRBV25-1	.	TRBJ1-2	.	CASSEGDKENYGYTF	TGTGCCAGCAGCGAAGGGGACAAAGAGAACTATGGCTACACCTTC
TRBV15	once	TRBJ1-1	TRBD1	CATSTDRVRNTEAFF	TGTGCCACCAGCACCGACAGGGTGCGGAACACTGAAGCTTTCTTT
TRBV29-1	.	TRBJ2-1	.	CSVEGGGGRYNEQFF	TGCAGCGTAGAAGGGGGCGGGGGACGTTACAATGAGCAGTTCTTC
TRBV7-7	.	TRBJ2-1	.	CASAPGSSYNEQFF	TGTGCCAGCGCCCCCGGGAGCTCCTACAATGAGCAGTTCTTC
TRBV11-3	.	TRBJ2-5	.	CASSLDSRVGETQYF	TGTGCCAGCAGCTTAGACTCAAGGGTTGGAGAGACCCAGTACTTC
TRBV9	.	TRBJ2-2	.	CASSPLGGEAGELFF	TGTGCCAGCAGCCCCCTGGGGGGAGAGGCCGGGGAGCTGTTTTTT
TRBV6-1	.	TRBJ1-5	.	CASQPGSGNQPQHF	TGTGCCAGCCAACCAGGCTCAGGCAATCAGCCCCAGCATTTT
TRBV28	few	TRBJ1-1	.	CASSQWGRQNTEAFF	TGTGCCAGCAGTCAGTGGGGACGGCAGAACACTGAAGCTTTCTTT
TRBV27	.	TRBJ2-1	TRBD2	CASSPTSGQKQFF	TGTGCCAGCAGTCCGACTAGCGGCCAGAAGCAGTTCTTC
TRBV29-1	.	TRBJ2-2	.	CSVDRETTGELFF	TGCAGCGTTGACAGGGAGACCACCGGGGAGCTGTTTTTT
TRBV4-1	.	TRBJ2-7	.	CASSQENSYEQYF	TGCGCCAGCAGCCAAGAGAACTCCTACGAGCAGTACTTC
TRBV27	once	TRBJ1-2	.	CASSPSSGEAHYGYTF	TGTGCCAGCAGTCCATCCTCAGGAGAAGCTCACTATGGCTACACCTTC
TRBV10-2	.	TRBJ2-2	TRBD2	CASSSTSGNTGELFF	TGCGCCAGCAGTTCGACTAGCGGGAACACCGGGGAGCTGTTTTTT
TRBV2	.	TRBJ2-7	TRBD1	CASSDGQATTSYEQYF	TGTGCCAGCAGTGACGGACAGGCGACAACATCCTACGAGCAGTACTTC
TRBV14	.	TRBJ1-1	.	CASSLWGRNTEAFF	TGTGCCAGCAGCCTCTGGGGGCGGAACACTGAAGCTTTCTTT
TRBV9	.	TRBJ1-3	.	CASSSGVGSGNTIYF	TGTGCCAGCTCTTCCGGTGTGGGCTCTGGAAACACCATATATTTT